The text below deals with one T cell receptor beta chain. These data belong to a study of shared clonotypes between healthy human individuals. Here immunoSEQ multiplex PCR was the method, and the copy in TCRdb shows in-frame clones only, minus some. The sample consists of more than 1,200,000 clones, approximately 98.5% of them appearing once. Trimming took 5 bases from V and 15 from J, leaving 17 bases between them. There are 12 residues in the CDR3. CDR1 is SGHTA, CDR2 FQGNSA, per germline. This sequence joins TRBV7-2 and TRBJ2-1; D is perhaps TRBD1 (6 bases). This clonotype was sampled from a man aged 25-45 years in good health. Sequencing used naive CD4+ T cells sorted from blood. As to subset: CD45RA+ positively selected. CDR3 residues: CASSDTGRNLFF. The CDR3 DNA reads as TGTGCCAGCAGCGACACAGGGAGAAACTTGTTCTTC.